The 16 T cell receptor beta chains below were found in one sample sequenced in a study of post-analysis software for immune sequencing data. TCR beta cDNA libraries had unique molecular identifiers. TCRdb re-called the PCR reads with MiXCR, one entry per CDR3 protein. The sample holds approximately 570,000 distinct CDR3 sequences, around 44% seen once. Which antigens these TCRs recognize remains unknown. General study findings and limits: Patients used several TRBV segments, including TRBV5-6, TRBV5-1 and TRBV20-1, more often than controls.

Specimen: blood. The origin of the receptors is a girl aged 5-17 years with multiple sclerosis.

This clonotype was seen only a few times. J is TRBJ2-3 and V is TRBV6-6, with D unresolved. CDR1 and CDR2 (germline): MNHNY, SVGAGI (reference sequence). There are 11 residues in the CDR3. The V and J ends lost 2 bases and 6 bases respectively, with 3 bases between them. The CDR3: CASSYVDTQYF. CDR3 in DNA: TGTGCCAGCAGTTACGTCGATACGCAGTATTTT.

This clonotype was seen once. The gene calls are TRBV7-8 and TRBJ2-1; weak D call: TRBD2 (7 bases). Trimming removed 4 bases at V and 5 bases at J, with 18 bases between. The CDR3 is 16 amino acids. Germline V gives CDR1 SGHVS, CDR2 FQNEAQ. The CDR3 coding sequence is TGTGCCAGCAGCTCCTATGGGGAGGGGGTAAACAATGAGCAGTTCTTC. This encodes CASSSYGEGVNNEQFF.

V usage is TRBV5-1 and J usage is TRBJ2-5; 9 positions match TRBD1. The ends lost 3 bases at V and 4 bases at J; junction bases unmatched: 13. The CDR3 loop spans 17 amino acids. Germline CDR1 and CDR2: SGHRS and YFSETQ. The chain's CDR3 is CASSSGQGRLTGETQYF. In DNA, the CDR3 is TGCGCCAGCAGCTCGGGACAGGGAAGGTTGACGGGAGAGACCCAGTACTTC.

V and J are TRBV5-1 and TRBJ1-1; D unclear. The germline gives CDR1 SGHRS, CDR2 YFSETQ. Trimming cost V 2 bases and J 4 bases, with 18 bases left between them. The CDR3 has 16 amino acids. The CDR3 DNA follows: TGCGCCAGCAGCTTAGACACAGCCCTTGAGGGCACTGAAGCTTTCTTT. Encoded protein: CASSLDTALEGTEAFF.

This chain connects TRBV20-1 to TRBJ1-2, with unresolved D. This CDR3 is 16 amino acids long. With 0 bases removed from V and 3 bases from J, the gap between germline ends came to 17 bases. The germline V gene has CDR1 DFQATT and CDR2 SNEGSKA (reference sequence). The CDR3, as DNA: TGCAGTGCTAGAGAACAACGCCCAACTAGGGACTATGGCTACACCTTC. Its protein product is CSAREQRPTRDYGYTF.

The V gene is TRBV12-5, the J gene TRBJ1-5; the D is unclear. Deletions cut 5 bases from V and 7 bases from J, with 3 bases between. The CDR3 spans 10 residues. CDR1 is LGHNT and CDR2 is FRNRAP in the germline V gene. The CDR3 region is CASGGQPQHF. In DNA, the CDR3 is TGTGCTAGTGGTGGCCAGCCCCAGCATTTT.

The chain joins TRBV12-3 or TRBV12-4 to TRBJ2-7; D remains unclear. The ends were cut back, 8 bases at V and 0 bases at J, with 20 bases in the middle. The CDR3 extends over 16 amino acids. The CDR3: CASLKAERSSSYEQYF. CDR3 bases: TGTGCCAGCCTCAAGGCCGAACGGAGTTCCTCCTACGAGCAGTACTTC.

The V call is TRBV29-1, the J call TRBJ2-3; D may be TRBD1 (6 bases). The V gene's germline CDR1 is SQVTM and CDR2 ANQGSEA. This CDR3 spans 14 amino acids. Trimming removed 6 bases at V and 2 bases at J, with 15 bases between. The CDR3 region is CSVARDTTTDTQYF. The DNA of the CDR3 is TGCAGCGTGGCCCGGGACACTACCACAGATACGCAGTATTTT.

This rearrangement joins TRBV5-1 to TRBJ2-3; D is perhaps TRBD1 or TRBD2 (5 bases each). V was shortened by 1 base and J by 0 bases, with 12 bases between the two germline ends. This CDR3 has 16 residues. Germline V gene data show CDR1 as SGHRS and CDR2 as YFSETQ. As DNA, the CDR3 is TGCGCCAGCAGCTTGAGCCGGGGCGCTAGCACAGATACGCAGTATTTT. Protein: CASSLSRGASTDTQYF. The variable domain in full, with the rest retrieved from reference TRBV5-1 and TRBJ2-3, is KAGVTQTPRYLIKTRGQQVTLSCSPISGHRSVSWYQQTPGQGLQFLFEYFSETQRNKGNFPGRFSGRQFSNSRSEMNVSTLELGDSALYLCASSLSRGASTDTQYFGPGTRLTVL.

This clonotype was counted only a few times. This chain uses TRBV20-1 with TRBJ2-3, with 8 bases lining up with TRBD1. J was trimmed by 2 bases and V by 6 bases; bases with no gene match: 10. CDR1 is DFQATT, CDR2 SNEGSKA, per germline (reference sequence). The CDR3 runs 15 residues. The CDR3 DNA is TGCAGTGCCCACTCGGGACAGGACCCCACAGATACGCAGTATTTT. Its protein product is CSAHSGQDPTDTQYF.

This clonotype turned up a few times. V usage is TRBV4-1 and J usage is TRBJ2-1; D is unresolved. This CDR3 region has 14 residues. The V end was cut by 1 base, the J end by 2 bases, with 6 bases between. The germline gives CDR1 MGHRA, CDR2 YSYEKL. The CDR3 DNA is TGCGCCAGCAGCCAAGGGACCCCCTACAATGAGCAGTTCTTC. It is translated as CASSQGTPYNEQFF.

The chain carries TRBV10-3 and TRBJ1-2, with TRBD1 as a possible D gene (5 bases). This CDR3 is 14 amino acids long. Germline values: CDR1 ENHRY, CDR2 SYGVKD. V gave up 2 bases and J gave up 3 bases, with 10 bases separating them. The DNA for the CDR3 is TGTGCCATCAGTGAGCAGGGCGTCGACTATGGCTACACCTTC. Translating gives CAISEQGVDYGYTF.

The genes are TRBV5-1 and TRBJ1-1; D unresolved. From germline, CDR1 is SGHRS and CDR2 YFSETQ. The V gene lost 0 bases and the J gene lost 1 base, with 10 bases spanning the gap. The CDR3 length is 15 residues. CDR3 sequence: CASSLVGGENTEAFF. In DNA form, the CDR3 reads TGCGCCAGCAGCTTGGTGGGCGGTGAGAACACTGAAGCTTTCTTT.

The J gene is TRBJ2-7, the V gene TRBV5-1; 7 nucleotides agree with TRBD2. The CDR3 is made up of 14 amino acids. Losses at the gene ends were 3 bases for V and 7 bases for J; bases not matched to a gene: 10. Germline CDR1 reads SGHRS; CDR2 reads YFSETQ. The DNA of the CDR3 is TGCGCCAGCAGCTGGGAGGGGAACTCTGAGGAGCAGTACTTC. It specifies CASSWEGNSEEQYF.

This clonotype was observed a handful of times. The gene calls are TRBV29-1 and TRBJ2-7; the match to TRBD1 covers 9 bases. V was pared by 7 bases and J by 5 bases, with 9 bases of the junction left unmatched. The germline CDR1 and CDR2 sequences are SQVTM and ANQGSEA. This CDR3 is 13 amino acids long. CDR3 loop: CSAHLGQGNEQYF. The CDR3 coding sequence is TGCAGCGCTCACCTGGGACAGGGTAACGAGCAGTACTTC.

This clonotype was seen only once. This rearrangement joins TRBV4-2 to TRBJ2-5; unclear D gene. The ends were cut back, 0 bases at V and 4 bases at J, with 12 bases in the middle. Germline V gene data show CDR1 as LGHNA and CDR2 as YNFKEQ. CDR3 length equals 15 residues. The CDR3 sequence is CASSQEGQMIETQYF. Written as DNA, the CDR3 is TGTGCCAGCAGCCAAGAAGGCCAGATGATAGAGACCCAGTACTTC.